The 11 T cell receptor beta chains below were found in one sample sequenced in a study of T cell responses to AZD1222 COVID-19 vaccine. TCRdb's table, derived via immunoSEQ multiplex PCR, lists solely in-frame clones and lacks some. The table shows 110,000 to 150,000 clones, with approximately 93% occurring only once. This sample comprised peripheral blood, obtained on day 0 of AZD1222 vaccination. These TCRs come from an adult in good health.

V is TRBV12-3 or TRBV12-4 and J is TRBJ1-2, with D maybe TRBD1 (5 bases). The CDR3 has 13 residues. Trimming took off 3 bases at V and 4 bases at J, with 9 bases between the two ends. The CDR3 bases are TGTGCCAGCAGTTTCATGGGGCCCTATGGCTACACCTTC. Translating it yields CASSFMGPYGYTF.

This clone was picked up one time. The V call is TRBV30, the J call TRBJ2-7; 7 bases align to TRBD2. CDR3 length equals 13 residues. After removal of 4 bases from V and 4 bases from J, the junction contained 7 bases not matched to a gene. From germline, CDR1 is GTSNPN and CDR2 SVGIG (reference sequence). The DNA of the CDR3 is TGTGCCTGGAAGGGAGCGGGATGGTACGAGCAGTACTTC. Translating gives CAWKGAGWYEQYF.

This clone appeared a single time. This chain links TRBV29-1 with TRBJ1-1; D might be TRBD1 (5 bases). Per the germline V gene, CDR1 is SQVTM and CDR2 is ANQGSEA. Trimming removed 4 bases at V and 3 bases at J, with 18 bases between. CDR3 size: 15 residues. Here the CDR3 reads CSVGLGPGGDTEAFF. CDR3 coding DNA: TGCAGCGTTGGCCTGGGGCCGGGGGGGGACACTGAAGCTTTCTTT.

The chain has TRBV3-1 (or the pseudogene TRBV3-2) and TRBJ2-7; 12 bases match TRBD2. This CDR3 spans 15 amino acids. Germline CDR1 reads LGHDT; CDR2 reads YNNKEL (reference sequence). V shed 5 bases and J 2 bases; nucleotides not matched to a gene: 4. In DNA, the CDR3 is TGTGCCAGCAGCTCAGGACTAGCGGGACCCTACGAGCAGTACTTC. Protein sequence: CASSSGLAGPYEQYF.

The count of this clone is one. CDR3 in DNA: TGTGCCAGCAGTGACAACCCCACAGATACGCAGTATTTT. Protein: CASSDNPTDTQYF. The chain recombines TRBV6-4 with TRBJ2-3; no firm D call. The CDR3 runs to 13 residues. In germline, CDR1 is MRHNA, CDR2 SNTAGT. V shed 2 bases and J shed 2 bases, with 5 bases lying between them.

The gene calls are TRBV7-2 and TRBJ2-7, with TRBD1 identical over 9 bases. The V gene's germline CDR1 is SGHTA and CDR2 FQGNSA. The ends lost 3 bases at V and 6 bases at J; junction bases unmatched: 6. CDR3 length: 14 residues. For the CDR3, the DNA is TGTGCCAGCAGCTTGAGCGGGACAGGGTTCGAGCAGTACTTC. It translates to CASSLSGTGFEQYF.

This clone was detected only a few times. The J gene is TRBJ1-1, the V gene TRBV25-1; weak D call: TRBD1 (6 bases). Germline values: CDR1 MGHDK, CDR2 SYGVNS. Trimming cost V 3 bases and J 5 bases, with 16 bases left between them. This CDR3 has 15 amino acids. For the CDR3, the DNA is TGTGCCAGCAGTGACCCATGGGGAGGGGGAACTGAAGCTTTCTTT. It is translated as CASSDPWGGGTEAFF.

The chain couples TRBV18 to TRBJ2-1; 11 bases agree with TRBD2. CDR3 size: 14 residues. Germline V gene data show CDR1 as KGHSH and CDR2 as LQKENI. The J segment lost 6 bases and the V segment lost 3 bases, leaving 1 base of the junction unmatched. CDR3 sequence: CASSPGTSGNEQFF. As DNA, the CDR3 is TGTGCCAGCTCACCTGGGACTAGCGGCAATGAGCAGTTCTTC.

The rearrangement joins TRBV5-5 to TRBJ2-2; 9 positions agree with TRBD1. The trim removed 3 bases at V and 1 base at J, leaving 4 bases unmatched. This CDR3 has 16 residues. The germline V gene encodes CDR1 SGHKS and CDR2 YYEKEE (reference sequence). In DNA form, the CDR3 reads TGTGCCAGCAGCTGGGGGACAGGGAGGAACACCGGGGAGCTGTTTTTT. It codes for CASSWGTGRNTGELFF.

This clone has ten or more counts. The V and J genes are TRBV11-3 and TRBJ2-2; weak D call: TRBD1 (6 bases). Germline-derived CDR1 and CDR2 are SGHNT and YENEEA. The V gene lost 5 bases and the J gene lost 2 bases, with 9 bases spanning the gap. The CDR3 sequence is 14 residues long. The CDR3 sequence: CASSVGHNTGELFF. CDR3 DNA: TGTGCCAGCAGCGTGGGACACAACACCGGGGAGCTGTTTTTT.

V gene TRBV7-9 combines with J gene TRBJ2-1, with 13 nucleotides matching TRBD2. This CDR3 has 18 amino acids. V lost 2 bases to trimming and J lost 6 bases; unmatched junction nucleotides: 10. Germline assignment: CDR1 SEHNR and CDR2 FQNEAQ (reference sequence). The DNA of the CDR3 is TGTGCCAGCAGCTTACCCGGACTAGCGGGAGTACGAAGCAATGAGCAGTTCTTC. This sequence encodes CASSLPGLAGVRSNEQFF.